The TCR beta chain under discussion was sequenced for a study of spatial heterogeneity in lung cancer. Study-level findings and limits: Whereas they appeared in blood less at follow-up, ubiquitous expanded tumor TCRs appeared there more at resection.

This sample's time point: sample taken at primary tumor resection. Samples were donated by 72 untreated early-stage non-small cell lung cancer patients. Material for sequencing was whole RNA from tumor, nontumor lung or frozen PBMC, left unsorted. TCRdb analysed the 5' RACE reads with MiXCR anew, one entry per CDR3 protein. The sample holds some 39,000 distinct CDR3 sequences, nearly 7% seen once. Trimming pared 1 base from V and 3 bases from J, leaving 10 bases between. Germline lookup yields CDR1 SGHAT and CDR2 FQNNGV. The CDR3 has 15 amino acids. Details on this clonotype: Antigen: not known.

This chain uses TRBV11-2 with TRBJ1-5; no definite D call. Sequences were derived from PBMCs, sampled at surgery. The clonotype originates from a female donor with early-stage non-small cell lung cancer. The CDR3 sequence: CASSLGRIANQPQHF. CDR3 nucleotides: TGTGCCAGCAGCTTAGGAAGGATAGCCAATCAGCCCCAGCATTTT.